Described below is a single T cell receptor beta chain sequence and its context. Sequenced by immunoSEQ multiplex PCR; TCRdb stores in-frame clones only, minus some. The repertoire holds about 24,000 clones, with around nine tenths as singletons. This specimen comes from a study of monozygotic twins with cystic fibrosis. This CDR3 region has 16 residues. Germline V CDR1 and CDR2: MNHEY, SMNVEV (reference sequence). V shed 6 bases, J shed 2 bases, and the junction held 11 bases outside the gene matches. Sequencing was done on a sample of blood. The sequence was collected from a woman aged 25 to 39 with cystic fibrosis. The chain uses TRBV27 and TRBJ2-7; 9 bases fit TRBD2. The CDR3 coding sequence is TGTGCCAGCAGACCTCATAGGGCGGGGGGGCCCTACGAGCAGTACTTC. Amino acids: CASRPHRAGGPYEQYF.